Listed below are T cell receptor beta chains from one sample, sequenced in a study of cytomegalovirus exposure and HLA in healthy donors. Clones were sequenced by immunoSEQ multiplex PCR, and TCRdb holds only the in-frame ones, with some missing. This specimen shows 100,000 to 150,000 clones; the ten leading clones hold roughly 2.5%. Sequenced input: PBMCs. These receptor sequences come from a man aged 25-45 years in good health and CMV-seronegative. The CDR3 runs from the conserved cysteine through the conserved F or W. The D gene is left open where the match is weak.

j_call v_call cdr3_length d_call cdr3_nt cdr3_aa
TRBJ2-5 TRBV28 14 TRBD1 TGTGCCAGCAGACCGACAGGGACCCAAGAGACCCAGTACTTC CASRPTGTQETQYF
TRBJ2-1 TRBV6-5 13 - TGTGCCAGCAGTTCTCCCCCAGGGGTGGAGCAGTTCTTC CASSSPPGVEQFF
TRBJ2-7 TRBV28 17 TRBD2 TGTGCCAGCGGAACCGGGACTAGCGCCTTGAGCTCCTACGAGCAGTACTTC CASGTGTSALSSYEQYF
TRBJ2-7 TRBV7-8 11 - TGTGCCAGCACTCTAGGCTACGAGCAGTACTTC CASTLGYEQYF
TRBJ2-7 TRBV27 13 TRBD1 TGTGCCAGCAGTTTATCCACAGGGGTCGAGCAGTACTTC CASSLSTGVEQYF
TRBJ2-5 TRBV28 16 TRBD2 TGTGCCAGCAGTTCCTCAGGGACTAGCTGGAGGGAGACCCAGTACTTC CASSSSGTSWRETQYF
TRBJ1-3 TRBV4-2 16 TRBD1 TGTGCCAGCAGCCTCTTTGGACAGGGGGAAGGAAACACCATATATTTT CASSLFGQGEGNTIYF
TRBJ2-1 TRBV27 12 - TGTGCCAGCAACGGGACCTACAATGAGCAGTTCTTC CASNGTYNEQFF
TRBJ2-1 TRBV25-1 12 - TGTGCCAGCACGGCGCACGGCGGGGAGCAGTTCTTC CASTAHGGEQFF
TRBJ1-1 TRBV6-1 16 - TGTGCCAGCAGTGAATATCAGGGGTATAAGAACACTGAAGCTTTCTTT CASSEYQGYKNTEAFF
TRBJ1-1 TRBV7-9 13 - TGTGCCAGCAGCTTCTTGTTTTCCCCTGAAGCTTTCTTT CASSFLFSPEAFF
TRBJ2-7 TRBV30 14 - TGTGCCTGGAGTGGGCAGGGCTCCCCCTACGAGCAGTACTTC CAWSGQGSPYEQYF
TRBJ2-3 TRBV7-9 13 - TGTGCCAGCAGCCTGCTACGCACAGATACGCAGTATTTT CASSLLRTDTQYF
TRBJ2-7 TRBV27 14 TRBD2 TGTGCCAGCAGTTTATCGCCCCTAGCGGGGGAGCAGTACTTC CASSLSPLAGEQYF
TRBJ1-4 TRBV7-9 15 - TGTGCCAGCAGCTTAGGGGGGGTACGTGAAGAAAAACTGTTTTTT CASSLGGVREEKLFF
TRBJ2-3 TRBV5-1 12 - TGCGCCAGCAGCCCCAACACAGATACGCAGTATTTT CASSPNTDTQYF
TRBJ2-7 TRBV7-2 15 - TGTGCCAGCAGCGTCCCCCGCGGACTTAGTTACGAGCAGTACTTC CASSVPRGLSYEQYF
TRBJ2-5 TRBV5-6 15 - TGTGCCAGCAGCTTCCGGGGGGCCGGTGGGGAGACCCAGTACTTC CASSFRGAGGETQYF
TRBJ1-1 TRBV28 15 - TGTGCCAGCAGTGTCGGGGCCGGGAGCGGTTTAGAAGCTTTCTTT CASSVGAGSGLEAFF
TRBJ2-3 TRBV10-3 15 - TGTGCCATCACCTCCGGACAACGAGGCACAGATACGCAGTATTTT CAITSGQRGTDTQYF
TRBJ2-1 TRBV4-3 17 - TGCGCCAGCAGCCAAGGTGTTCTGGGACATACCTACAATGAGCAGTTCTTC CASSQGVLGHTYNEQFF
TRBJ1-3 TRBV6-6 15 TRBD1 TGTGCCAGCAGCTTTGACAGGGCAAGTGGAAACACCATATATTTT CASSFDRASGNTIYF
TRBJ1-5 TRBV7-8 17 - TGTGCCAGCAGCTCCGGGCCCAGACAGCAAGGGTACCAGCCCCAGCATTTT CASSSGPRQQGYQPQHF
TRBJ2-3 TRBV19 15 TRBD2 TGTGCCAGTAGTCCTCGACTAGCGGGAGCAGATACGCAGTATTTT CASSPRLAGADTQYF
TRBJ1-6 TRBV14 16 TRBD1 TGTGCCAGCAGCCAAGTGGGGAACAGGGGTAATTCACCCCTCCACTTT CASSQVGNRGNSPLHF
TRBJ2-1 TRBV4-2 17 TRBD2 TGTGCCAGCAGCCAAGACCAAGCGGGAGGTTCCTACAATGAGCAGTTCTTC CASSQDQAGGSYNEQFF
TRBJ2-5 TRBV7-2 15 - TGTGCCAGCACCTGGGGGGACAGCGGGAGAGAGACCCAGTACTTC CASTWGDSGRETQYF
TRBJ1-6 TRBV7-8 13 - TGTGCCAGCAGAGCCATCTATAATTCACCCCTCCACTTT CASRAIYNSPLHF
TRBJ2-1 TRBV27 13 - TGTGCCAGCAGCTCGGGACTTTACAATGAGCAGTTCTTC CASSSGLYNEQFF
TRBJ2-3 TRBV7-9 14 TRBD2 TGTGTGGGTAGCGGGAGCTCTAGCACAGATACGCAGTATTTT CVGSGSSSTDTQYF
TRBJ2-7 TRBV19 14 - TGTGCCAGTAGCTCGATGTTCAGGAACTACGAGCAGTACTTC CASSSMFRNYEQYF
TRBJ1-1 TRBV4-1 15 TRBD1 TGCGCCAGCAGTCTCGGGACAGGCTTGAACACTGAAGCTTTCTTT CASSLGTGLNTEAFF
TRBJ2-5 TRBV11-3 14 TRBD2 TGTGCCAGCAGCCCGGGACTAGCGGGAGAACCCCAGTACTTC CASSPGLAGEPQYF
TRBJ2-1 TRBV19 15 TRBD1 TGTGCCAGTACCCCAGACAGGGGACTTTACAATGAGCAGTTCTTC CASTPDRGLYNEQFF
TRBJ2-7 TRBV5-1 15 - TGCGCCAGCAGCGGCGGAGGTGGAGCGAACTACGAGCAGTACTTC CASSGGGGANYEQYF
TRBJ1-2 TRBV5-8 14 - TGTGCCAGCAGCCTTACGCAGGGCGGCTATGGCTACACCTTC CASSLTQGGYGYTF
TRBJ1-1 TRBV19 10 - TGTGCCACCGGAGGTGGGGAAGCTTTCTTT CATGGGEAFF